This TCR beta chain was sequenced during a study of blood T cell repertoires in COVID-19. Germline assignment: CDR1 MGHRA and CDR2 YSYEKL. Between the trimmed V and J ends, which lost 5 bases and 0 bases, there was a span of 13 bases. The CDR3 is 16 amino acids. This study enrolled people aged roughly 18 to 89 from approximately 25 US geographic areas. Cohorts were based on clinical histories the participants reported. The table came from immunoSEQ multiplex PCR; TCRdb's copy has only in-frame clones and leaves some out. The table lists 180,000 or so clones, over 65% of them singletons. This rearrangement joins TRBV4-1 to TRBJ1-4, with D possibly TRBD1 on 6 matching bases. What was sequenced was PBMCs or T cells enriched from blood (not recorded which). The receptor's source is a woman between 50 and 59 years old who had recovered from COVID-19. CDR3 protein: CASSVTGTATNEKLFF. The CDR3 DNA reads TGCGCCAGCAGCGTGACAGGAACTGCAACTAATGAAAAACTGTTTTTT.